The 30 T cell receptor beta chains listed next were all sequenced from one sample in a study of shared clonotypes between healthy human individuals. Repertoires were generated with immunoSEQ multiplex PCR, while TCRdb's copy carries only in-frame clones and drops some. Among 560,000 or so clones listed, about 95% were seen once. CD45RO-negative cells were positively selected for CCR7, leaving out terminally differentiated effector memory CD45RA+ cells. Sequenced: naive CD8+ T cells sorted from blood. Receptors originate from a woman aged 30 to 39 in good health.

Details on this clone: Within the sample, other DNA sequences also encode this same CDR3. The CDR3 DNA reads TGTGCCAGCAGCTTAGGGCAGGGGACCGGGGAGCTGTTTTTT. It yields the protein CASSLGQGTGELFF. The chain is built from TRBV7-9 and TRBJ2-2; D might be TRBD1 (6 bases). V lost 1 base, J lost 5 bases, and 8 bases lay in between. This CDR3 is 14 amino acids long. CDR1 is SEHNR and CDR2 is FQNEAQ in the germline V gene (reference sequence). The full variable domain, in which reference TRBV7-9 and TRBJ2-2 provide the parts outside the CDR3, is DTGVSQNPRHKITKRGQNVTFRCDPISEHNRLYWYRQTLGQGPEFLTYFQNEAQLEKSRLLSDRFSAERPKGSFSTLEIQRTEQGDSAMYLCASSLGQGTGELFFGEGSRLTVL.

This CDR3 reads CASGGVGTEAFF. CDR3 nucleotide sequence: TGTGCCAGTGGGGGAGTAGGAACTGAAGCTTTCTTT. V gene TRBV19 combines with J gene TRBJ1-1, with a possible D match to TRBD1 (5 bases). Germline V gene sequence: CDR1 LNHDA, CDR2 SQIVND (reference sequence). V was pared by 8 bases and J by 5 bases, with 12 bases between. The CDR3 contains 12 residues.

The rearrangement uses TRBV27 and TRBJ2-7, with 14 positions matching TRBD2. The germline V gene encodes CDR1 MNHEY and CDR2 SMNVEV (reference sequence). V shed 4 bases, J shed 4 bases, and the junction held 6 bases outside the gene matches. The CDR3 contains 16 residues. The DNA for the CDR3 is TGTGCCAGCAGTTCGGGACTAGCGGGAGCAATTTACGAGCAGTACTTC. Its translation is CASSSGLAGAIYEQYF.

V and J are TRBV29-1 and TRBJ1-4; TRBD1 agrees at 9 bases. The CDR3 runs 14 residues. The V and J ends lost 3 bases and 6 bases, in that order; junction bases with no gene match: 5. Germline CDR1 SQVTM, CDR2 ANQGSEA. Here the CDR3 DNA reads TGCAGCGTTGAGCAGGGACAGGGATATGAAAAACTGTTTTTT. Translation gives CSVEQGQGYEKLFF.

V usage is TRBV28 and J usage is TRBJ2-7; no reliable D call. The CDR3 spans 15 residues. Trimming cost V 6 bases and J 2 bases, with 17 bases left between them. Germline CDR1 MDHEN, CDR2 SYDVKM. The CDR3 DNA reads as TGTGCCAGCAGCCCGGGCAAGTATATTACCTACGAGCAGTACTTC. Amino acid sequence: CASSPGKYITYEQYF.

This chain connects TRBV5-1 to TRBJ2-2, with 11 bases that match TRBD2. This CDR3 region has 16 residues. Trimming cost V 2 bases and J 5 bases; bases outside gene matches: 5. Germline lookup yields CDR1 SGHRS and CDR2 YFSETQ. Here the CDR3 reads CASSFDSGRGTGELFF. CDR3 in DNA: TGCGCCAGCAGCTTTGATAGCGGGAGGGGTACCGGGGAGCTGTTTTTT.

V usage is TRBV27 and J usage is TRBJ2-7; 14 positions agree with TRBD2. The germline gives CDR1 MNHEY, CDR2 SMNVEV (reference sequence). CDR3 length: 15 residues. V lost 6 bases to trimming and J lost 6 bases; unmatched junction nucleotides: 7. The CDR3 sequence is CASSGGTSGRSEQYF. For the CDR3, the DNA is TGTGCCAGCAGCGGCGGGACTAGCGGGAGATCCGAGCAGTACTTC.

V usage is TRBV4-1 and J usage is TRBJ2-1; D remains unclear. Trimming removed 4 bases at V and 5 bases at J, with 12 bases between. Germline-derived CDR1 and CDR2 are MGHRA and YSYEKL. This CDR3 is 14 amino acids long. CDR3 sequence reads: CASSPWGRNNEQFF. The CDR3 coding sequence is TGCGCCAGCAGCCCCTGGGGTAGAAACAATGAGCAGTTCTTC.

As to this clone: Other DNA variants within this sample encode the same CDR3. The J gene is TRBJ2-1, the V gene TRBV4-1; D unclear. The CDR3 runs 12 residues. Germline V gives CDR1 MGHRA, CDR2 YSYEKL. Trimming stripped 1 base from V and 8 bases from J, with 6 bases between. The chain's CDR3 is CASSQVRDEQFF. For the CDR3, the DNA is TGCGCCAGCAGCCAAGTAAGAGATGAGCAGTTCTTC.

The CDR3 DNA reads TGTGCCAGCAGTTTTTTAGCGGGGGTATACAATGAGCAGTTCTTC. It codes for CASSFLAGVYNEQFF. The V gene is TRBV28, the J gene TRBJ2-1; the match to TRBD2 covers 9 bases. V dropped 3 bases and J dropped 4; count of bases not matched to a gene: 4. The CDR3 covers 15 residues. The germline V gene encodes CDR1 MDHEN and CDR2 SYDVKM.

The chain recombines TRBV5-3 with TRBJ2-7, with TRBD1 as a possible D gene (6 bases). TRBV5-3 is sorted into the ORF group, with uncertain function. The CDR3 has 18 residues. Trimming took 4 bases from V and 0 from J, leaving 23 bases between them. DNA of the CDR3: TGTGCCAGAAGCGCTCCGGGACCCAGGGGACCCTTCTCCTACGAGCAGTACTTC. It codes for CARSAPGPRGPFSYEQYF.

This chain links TRBV5-4 with TRBJ2-2; 14 bases line up with TRBD2. The germline V gene encodes CDR1 SGHNT and CDR2 YYREEE (reference sequence). The CDR3 consists of 16 residues. Trimming cost V 5 bases and J 3 bases; bases outside gene matches: 3. CDR3 loop: CASRKGLAGDTGELFF. CDR3 DNA: TGTGCCAGCAGAAAGGGACTAGCGGGAGACACCGGGGAGCTGTTTTTT.

The chain combines TRBV28 with TRBJ1-3; D possibly corresponds to TRBD1 (5 bases). The CDR3 loop spans 13 amino acids. CDR1 MDHEN and CDR2 SYDVKM come from the germline V gene. Trimming removed 3 bases at V and 8 bases at J, with 11 bases between. CDR3 nucleotides: TGTGCCAGCAGTTTGGGACCCAATGACACCATATATTTT. Translated, it gives CASSLGPNDTIYF. The full variable domain, with the rest looked up from reference TRBV28 and TRBJ1-3, is DVKVTQSSRYLVKRTGEKVFLECVQDMDHENMFWYRQDPGLGLRLIYFSYDVKMKEKGDIPEGYSVSREKKERFSLILESASTNQTSMYLCASSLGPNDTIYFGEGSWLTVV.

The chain couples TRBV2 to TRBJ1-5; 8 positions agree with TRBD1. The germline V gene has CDR1 SNHLY and CDR2 FYNNEI. The CDR3 is 13 amino acids. Trimming took 2 bases from V and 8 from J; bases not matched to a gene: 2. This CDR3 reads CASSESGGEPQHF. CDR3 nucleotide sequence: TGTGCCAGCAGTGAATCAGGGGGCGAGCCCCAGCATTTT.

This chain links TRBV9 with TRBJ2-2; 10 bases are a match to TRBD2. CDR3 size: 18 residues. The ends lost 2 bases at V and 1 base at J; junction bases unmatched: 8. Germline V gene data show CDR1 as SGDLS and CDR2 as YYNGEE. CDR3 sequence: CASSVQAASGRNTGELFF. Written as DNA, the CDR3 is TGTGCCAGCAGCGTGCAGGCGGCTAGCGGGAGGAACACCGGGGAGCTGTTTTTT.

The chain is built from TRBV28 and TRBJ1-5; no clear D gene. Germline lookup yields CDR1 MDHEN and CDR2 SYDVKM. The CDR3 is 12 amino acids. Trimming took 5 bases from V and 5 from J, leaving 7 bases between them. The DNA for the CDR3 is TGTGCCAGCAGTACAGATGATCAGCCCCAGCATTTT. Amino acid sequence: CASSTDDQPQHF.

This chain joins TRBV7-9 and TRBJ2-1, with D possibly matching TRBD2 (6 bases). The CDR3 is 13 residues long. Germline V CDR1 and CDR2: SEHNR, FQNEAQ (reference sequence). V lost 3 bases to trimming and J lost 6 bases, with 9 bases between them. The CDR3, as DNA: TGTGCCAGCAGCTTTGGAGGGGTCAATGAGCAGTTCTTC. Its protein product is CASSFGGVNEQFF.

The chain employs TRBV27 and TRBJ1-2, with a weak D call TRBD1 (5 bases). From germline, CDR1 is MNHEY and CDR2 SMNVEV (reference sequence). The CDR3 consists of 13 residues. Trimming pared 5 bases from V and 5 bases from J, leaving 12 bases between. CDR3 DNA sequence: TGTGCCAGCAGTCAGGGAGGCACATATGGCTACACCTTC. The encoded protein is CASSQGGTYGYTF.

With respect to this clone: This specimen includes other DNA sequences encoding the same CDR3. The chain joins TRBV5-6 to TRBJ1-1; D is ambiguous. Trimming shortened V by 2 bases and J by 8 bases, and 7 bases separated the two germline ends. Germline assignment: CDR1 SGHDT and CDR2 YYEEEE. This CDR3 comprises 11 residues. In DNA, the CDR3 is TGTGCCAGCAGCTTTGGTCGGGAAGCTTTCTTT. It yields the protein CASSFGREAFF.

The chain has TRBV11-2 and TRBJ1-1, with 8 bases fitting TRBD1. This CDR3 region has 14 residues. Looked up from germline, CDR1 is SGHAT and CDR2 is FQNNGV. V lost 4 bases to trimming and J lost 7 bases; unmatched junction nucleotides: 8. The CDR3 here is CASSSRTGGLEAFF. The DNA for the CDR3 is TGTGCCAGCAGCTCCCGAACAGGGGGGCTTGAAGCTTTCTTT.

This clone has just one count. The CDR3 loop is CSVEGAQDINTEAFF. As DNA, the CDR3 is TGCAGCGTTGAAGGAGCACAGGATATTAACACTGAAGCTTTCTTT. The chain recombines TRBV29-1 with TRBJ1-1; TRBD1 might be the D (5 bases). The V and J ends lost 1 base and 2 bases respectively, with 14 bases between them. There are 15 residues in the CDR3. Germline loops: CDR1 SQVTM, CDR2 ANQGSEA.

The chain links TRBV4-1 to TRBJ2-2, with 8 bases that match TRBD1. With 3 bases clipped from V and 4 bases from J, the junction kept 10 bases outside the gene matches. The CDR3 has 17 residues. From germline, CDR1 is MGHRA and CDR2 YSYEKL. DNA of the CDR3: TGCGCCAGCAGCCATCTACAGCAGGGGGCGGCCACCGGGGAGCTGTTTTTT. Its translation is CASSHLQQGAATGELFF.

The rearrangement links TRBV5-1 to TRBJ2-7, with 10 bases that match TRBD2. CDR3 length: 16 amino acids. The trim removed 0 bases at V and 2 bases at J, leaving 5 bases unmatched. From germline, CDR1 is SGHRS and CDR2 YFSETQ. The CDR3 region has the DNA TGCGCCAGCAGCTTGGATCCTACTAGCGGGACCTACGAGCAGTACTTC. It is translated as CASSLDPTSGTYEQYF.

This clone was seen just once. This chain joins TRBV5-4 and TRBJ1-3; D not resolved. V lost 5 bases and J lost 1, with 7 bases in between. The CDR3 runs 13 residues. From germline, CDR1 is SGHNT and CDR2 YYREEE (reference sequence). The CDR3 spells CASSLISGNTIYF. The CDR3 DNA follows: TGTGCCAGCAGTTTGATTTCTGGAAACACCATATATTTT.

The chain links TRBV4-1 to TRBJ1-2; possibly TRBD1 for D (5 bases). From germline, CDR1 is MGHRA and CDR2 YSYEKL. Trimming took 0 bases from V and 4 from J, leaving 18 bases between them. The CDR3 covers 17 residues. This chain's CDR3 is CASSQDALARGGYGYTF. In nucleotides, the CDR3 is TGCGCCAGCAGCCAAGATGCTTTGGCGAGGGGCGGCTATGGCTACACCTTC.

This chain joins TRBV6-5 and TRBJ1-2, with D perhaps matching TRBD1 (5 bases). Trimming cost V 0 bases and J 8 bases, with 13 bases left between them. Germline CDR1 is MNHEY and CDR2 is SVGAGI. This CDR3 comprises 14 residues. The chain's CDR3 is CASSYSGGTSGYTF. DNA of the CDR3: TGTGCCAGCAGTTACTCGGGGGGAACTTCAGGCTACACCTTC.

This clone was counted once. The V and J genes are TRBV2 and TRBJ1-4; D might be TRBD1 (5 bases). Trimming took 8 bases from V and 4 from J, leaving 14 bases between them. The CDR3 is made up of 14 amino acids. Germline V gives CDR1 SNHLY, CDR2 FYNNEI. CDR3 nucleotides: TGTGCCAGCGAAAAGGGGAGGGGTAATGAAAAACTGTTTTTT. This encodes CASEKGRGNEKLFF.

This clone was seen just once. This chain links TRBV7-3 with TRBJ2-1, with TRBD2 matching 9 bases. The CDR3 covers 14 residues. Germline lookup yields CDR1 SGHTA and CDR2 FQGTGA. V lost 5 bases to trimming and J lost 7 bases; unmatched junction nucleotides: 6. The CDR3 here is CASSPGAGGNEQFF. CDR3 sequence (DNA): TGTGCCAGCAGCCCGGGGGCGGGAGGGAATGAGCAGTTCTTC.

CDR3 sequence reads: CASSPRGLGQGLYNEQFF. The CDR3 DNA reads as TGTGCCAGTAGTCCCAGAGGGCTGGGACAGGGACTCTACAATGAGCAGTTCTTC. J is TRBJ2-1 and V is TRBV19; the match to TRBD1 covers 9 bases. There are 18 residues in the CDR3. Germline lookup yields CDR1 LNHDA and CDR2 SQIVND (reference sequence). V lost 5 bases, J lost 3 bases, and 14 bases stayed unmatched.

The rearrangement links TRBV28 to TRBJ1-1; TRBD1 is a possible D gene (5 bases). This CDR3 spans 14 amino acids. Deletions cut 1 base from V and 3 bases from J, with 9 bases between. Germline V gene data show CDR1 as MDHEN and CDR2 as SYDVKM. The CDR3 here is CASSLSQGHTEAFF. CDR3 DNA: TGTGCCAGCAGTTTATCCCAGGGTCACACTGAAGCTTTCTTT.